This is a list of T cell receptor beta chains from one sample in a study of early T cells in non-severe SARS-CoV-2 infection. TCRdb re-called the 5' RACE reads with MiXCR, one entry per CDR3 protein. The sample includes about 64,000 distinct CDR3 sequences, 10% to 15% seen only once; the top ten take over 1.2%. The sample in question was whole blood, obtained at baseline. The receptors come from an adult who was a healthcare worker with PCR-confirmed SARS-CoV-2 infection or an uninfected control (not recorded which). Each CDR3 is given without its conserved first and last residue. The D gene is left open where the match is weak.

AVAAQETQY | - | 9 | TRBV24-1
ASSSSVILYEQY | - | 12 | TRBV28
SARPRTVLNYGYT | - | 13 | TRBV20-1
ASASLNEQY | - | 9 | TRBV3-1
ASEGFLETQY | - | 10 | TRBV28
ASSLEREGTQY | TRBD2 | 11 | TRBV11-2
ASSSVAQNTEAF | - | 12 | TRBV5-4
SLRRDATYEQY | - | 11 | TRBV20-1
SARGSDQPQH | - | 10 | TRBV20-1
ASTLGGGTDTQY | - | 12 | TRBV27
ASSGHLSTDTQY | - | 12 | TRBV7-6
ATSLTRGARTDTQY | - | 14 | TRBV28
ASSQAVAGNEQY | - | 12 | TRBV14
ASSLATAMNTEAF | - | 13 | TRBV7-2
ASSPWDLGNQPQH | - | 13 | TRBV19
ASSFYGPTGYT | - | 11 | TRBV12-3/TRBV12-4
SVAASANEQY | - | 10 | TRBV29-1
SARGDRGF | TRBD1 | 8 | TRBV20-1
ASSSSPSTGLDYEQY | TRBD2 | 15 | TRBV19
ASTGNLQETQY | - | 11 | TRBV28
ASTYSDTQY | - | 9 | TRBV12-3/TRBV12-4
ASSQTRDRYNEQF | - | 13 | TRBV7-8
AISDRRGDNYNEQF | - | 14 | TRBV10-3
ASSRPSSYEQY | - | 11 | TRBV12-3/TRBV12-4
ASSQQGTSGNTIY | TRBD1 | 13 | TRBV5-4
SASGDSGANVLT | TRBD2 | 12 | TRBV20-1
ASGRLASGSYEQY | TRBD2 | 13 | TRBV3-1
ASSPGAGTKDGYT | - | 13 | TRBV18
ASSPGTGNSPTGYT | TRBD1 | 14 | TRBV18
SVGDWGDTEAF | - | 11 | TRBV29-1
SARSLDWTSGDPSYNEQF | TRBD2 | 18 | TRBV20-1
SARDGTGLNEQF | TRBD1 | 12 | TRBV20-1
ASSLRDSFYSPLH | TRBD1 | 13 | TRBV28
ASSYSSGGQETQY | TRBD2 | 13 | TRBV6-2/TRBV6-3
ATTIKLPGVGNTIY | - | 14 | TRBV6-5
SARDGRTSTDTQY | - | 13 | TRBV20-1
SVEEYSQMRNEQF | - | 13 | TRBV29-1
ASSLDGEGSAF | - | 11 | TRBV5-1
ASSAGRNEQF | - | 10 | TRBV27
ASSLKQGVEQY | - | 11 | TRBV12-3/TRBV12-4
ASSYRDISSPLH | - | 12 | TRBV7-2
ASSPPGSSYNEQF | - | 13 | TRBV6-2/TRBV6-3
SVTTGESLYNEQF | TRBD1 | 13 | TRBV29-1
ASSSGTGKNIQY | TRBD1 | 12 | TRBV11-2
ASSYIGSSNQPQH | - | 13 | TRBV6-2/TRBV6-3
ASSAQGPNTEAF | - | 12 | TRBV10-1
ASSPRRGGGKNIQY | TRBD2 | 14 | TRBV27
ASSPRTGSGANVLT | TRBD1 | 14 | TRBV18
SARVLAGGTTDTQY | TRBD2 | 14 | TRBV20-1